This T cell receptor beta chain emerged from a study of cytomegalovirus exposure and HLA in healthy donors (dated by TCRdb to about 2017). Context from the whole study: An earlier analysis of approximately 640 of the donors reported 250 to 300 Gb of sequence data and approximately 110 million unique TCR beta sequences from about 200 million T cells. An early release covering around 630 HLA-typed donors comprised 250 to 350 gigabases of sequencing data and 65 million to 100 million unique TCR sequences. Of the roughly 400 genotyped donors, more than 75% were placed in the genetic ancestry cluster associated with self-reported Caucasian donors. The aim of the study was to test whether cataloging public T cell receptors could identify signatures of past pathogen exposure. Using immunosequencing, the study profiled T cell repertoires from fewer than 700 subjects and related those repertoires to cytomegalovirus serostatus. A separate validation cohort of about 110 different subjects was used in addition to the roughly 720-subject first cohort. To predict cytomegalovirus infection status, the study combined high-throughput TCR immunosequencing, statistical association of individual TCRs with disease status, and machine learning. A later analysis re-analyzed previously published TCR beta repertoires from 550 to 700 donors and added high-resolution HLA genotyping to study TCR occurrence patterns. In the later analysis, no new phenotypic data were used to find candidate immune exposures; instead, reliance was placed on TCR beta sequences and their occurrence across donors. An earlier analysis of more than 450 of the donors used high-throughput TCR beta sequencing to judge whether each TCR beta V gene segment behaved as functional or pseudogenic. Donor age, sex, ethnicity and CMV serostatus were compiled together with the repertoire data. In a later genetic analysis, genome-wide SNP genotypes for 398 of the 666 donors were used, and that subset was treated as a discovery cohort. Every repertoire in the discovery cohort had been generated on one and the same sequencing platform. Both class I and class II loci were covered by HLA typing, at four-digit resolution. Typing coverage varied by locus: roughly 620-640 donors for A, B, C, DRB1 and DQB1; more than 500 for DQA1; about 570 for DPA1; around 490 for DPB1. Roughly five DR-DQ haplotypes were treated as single units for association and clustering because of strong linkage in the cohort. On average, 235,054 unique TCR beta nucleotide sequences were sequenced per donor among a few hundred genotyped donors of the cohort, with 15% to 20% of those sequences being non-productive.

The library was generated by the immunoSEQ multiplex PCR assay. A mixture of 60 forward primers for TCR Vbeta segments and 13 reverse primers for TCR Jbeta segments was used in the multiplex PCR. A multiplex PCR assay on genomic DNA amplified the CDR3 region of rearranged TCR beta genes. The amplified TCR beta libraries were sequenced on the Illumina HiSeq System as 87-base-pair reads. The source study handled its data this way. In a later analysis, tens of millions of unique TCR beta chains were counted across the 650 to 750 repertoires, and around 10 million of these chains were shared by at least two donors. To remove PCR and sequencing errors, raw reads were error-corrected and collapsed into unique sequences using a nearest-neighbor algorithm that merged closely related sequences. To assign V, D and J gene segments, CDR3 sequences were aligned to IMGT reference sequences. For a sequence to be retained, a match of at least six nucleotides was required to both a V gene segment and a J gene segment. Rearrangements were called productive when the CDR3 lacked stop codons and stayed in frame with V and J; all others were non-productive. Following IMGT convention, CDR3 was defined as the stretch from the second conserved V-encoded cysteine up to the conserved J-encoded phenylalanine. In an earlier analysis of approximately 590 of the donors, sequences lacking an unambiguous match to a single V gene segment were excluded. An earlier analysis of fewer than 750 of the donors classified V segments as functional when productive rearrangements were above 56.7% and as segregating when the standard deviation between donors was above 5%. A statistical classification framework was built to diagnose cytomegalovirus status from the catalog of TCR beta chain sequences. In a later analysis, TCR nucleotide sequences were compared against IMGT/GENE-DB human TR gene sequences so that V and J genes could be assigned. Using the TCRdist pipeline, a later analysis assigned CDR3 sequences along with most-parsimonious VDJ recombination scenarios. A later analysis defined each TCR beta chain by its CDR3 amino acid sequence plus V-gene family, and excluded reads lacking a unique V-gene family. In a later analysis, nearly 600 highly shared, low-generation-probability nucleotide sequences were removed to address suspected cross-contamination and a sequencing artifact. A later analysis calculated a clonal expansion index for each public chain from normalized within-repertoire ranks of inferred template counts. In a later analysis, generation probabilities were computed with a VDJ recombination model fitted to out-of-frame rearrangements, and the resulting probabilities were checked against IGoR. Hypergeometric tests were used in a later analysis to score TCR-TCR, TCR-HLA and TCR-CMV co-occurrence, with a repertoire-size bias correction applied to the TCR pairs. To estimate false discovery rates, a later analysis permuted the HLA or CMV assignments 20 times. In a later analysis, co-occurring TCRs were grouped using DBSCAN, with TCRdist sequence similarity added in when clustering inside HLA-allele-positive subsets. Co-occurrence clustering excluded repertoires with fewer than 30,000 or more than 120,000 public chains, plus five with anomalous nucleotide sharing. The immuneACCESS repertoire file appears here via TCRdb, limited to in-frame rearrangements. These files lack a portion of the clones; in checked studies, under half of the deficit traces to unresolved V genes, and the cause of the others is not known. V and J calls and clone size are copied from that table; D and trimming were computed from the DNA. This sample gives fewer than 180,000 clones in total; roughly 77% of them show up just once. The ten largest clones take up roughly 4% of the sample.

What the authors observed across the whole study: Because counts were too low, approximately 18 rarely observed V segments, including chromosome 9 orphons, were excluded from the earlier analysis of a few hundred of the donors. While some public TCRs were present in many individuals, most TCR sequences turned up only very rarely across donors. Presence/absence analyses assumed roughly uniform sequencing depth across donors, an assumption that may not hold. Assigning TCR associations to individual alleles was difficult when HLA alleles, especially DR and DQ, strongly co-occurred. A later analysis associated around 16,000 TCR beta sequences with specific HLA alleles at a false discovery rate of 0.05. A further reported finding was that TCR beta sequences accurately predicted the HLA-A and HLA-B alleles for most subjects in the first cohort. In an earlier analysis of 587 of the donors, most TCR beta V segments appeared in productive rearrangements about 87% or about 30% of the time, broadly matching IMGT annotations. In a later genetic analysis, a missense DCLRE1C variant was associated with V-gene and J-gene trimming of TCR beta chains, and the association was replicated in an independent cohort. This cohort had only TCR beta chains sequenced, and the lack of alpha or paired-chain data limited which features could be detected. In a later analysis, most CMV-associated TCR beta chains were found to appear HLA-restricted, with HLA associations seemingly driven largely by CMV exposure. The only immune exposure information available for the cohort was CMV serostatus. In a later analysis, the rate of TCR association differed among HLA loci, with DRB1 alleles having the most associated TCRs and HLA-C alleles having the fewest. A total of 150 to 200 TCR beta chains were listed by the study as associated with cytomegalovirus. Because HLA typing was unavailable for some donors at each locus, only the typed subset was used in association tests. A group of highly shared sequence variants was considered likely to be a technical artifact of the sequencing pipeline. The classifier was reported to diagnose cytomegalovirus status with high specificity and sensitivity in both the original and validation cohorts. In vitro tests confirmed that a few of the cytomegalovirus-associated TCR beta chains recognize cytomegalovirus antigens. According to a later genetic analysis, donors in an Asian-associated ancestry cluster had fewer N-insertions in productive TCRs than the approximately 630-donor mean. Correlated functional status among segregating V segments might reflect linkage disequilibrium, but an unknown experimental factor could not be ruled out. Some IMGT-functional V segments, including TRBV6-2 and TRBV6-3, could not be distinguished by the 87-base-pair reads and were therefore excluded. According to the authors, the approach could potentially be generalized to other disease states and immunological phenotypes. A later analysis reported that several top co-occurrence clusters appeared linked to parvovirus B19, influenza, CMV and Epstein-Barr virus. In a later analysis, HLA-associated TCR beta chains were found to be more clonally expanded and to have lower generation probabilities than equally common non-associated chains.

This clone appeared a few times. Its antigen specificity is not known. The record has no base qualities; no much larger clone is one base away. In total, just over 650 healthy bone marrow donors made up the cohort. At the time of sampling, every cohort member was nominally healthy, though immune exposures that went unrecorded were likely present. Of the 666 cohort members, more than 250 had a positive CMV serostatus and about 400 had a negative one, while no CMV serostatus was recorded for the donor. Each donor provided a peripheral blood sample, and peripheral blood mononuclear cells were used for TCR beta sequencing. The Qiagen DNeasy Blood Extraction Kit was used to extract genomic DNA from the blood cell samples. Trimming costs V 0 bases and J 0 bases, and their ends lie 12 bases apart. Based on the germline V gene, the CDR1 and CDR2 sequences are SGHVS and FNYEAQ. The CDR3 spans 17 residues, from the cysteine through the phenylalanine. The only DNA kept is the CDR3, 51 bases in frame from the first base.

This sequence was found in a human donor in good health. Sequencing was done on a sample of PBMCs. The V gene is TRBV7-6 and the J gene is TRBJ1-5; the D gene cannot be named for sure. The CDR3 corresponds to CASSLAHSGFSNQPQHF. The sequenced DNA: TGTGCCAGCAGCTTAGCGCACTCAGGATTTAGCAATCAGCCCCAGCATTTT.